Following are 9 T cell receptor beta chains from one sample sequenced in a study of blood T cell repertoires in COVID-19. Some clones are missing from TCRdb's copy, which holds only in-frame ones; the method was immunoSEQ multiplex PCR. The sample includes some 150,000 clones, about four fifths of them seen just once. Specimen: PBMCs or T cells enriched from blood (not recorded which). These receptor sequences come from a woman in her 50s who had been exposed to COVID-19.

This rearrangement joins TRBV7-9 to TRBJ1-2; TRBD1 is a possible D gene (6 bases). This CDR3 spans 13 amino acids. Germline CDR1 SEHNR, CDR2 FQNEAQ (reference sequence). Trimming took 3 bases from V and 8 from J, leaving 13 bases between them. CDR3: CASSLGQLGGYTF. CDR3 sequence (DNA): TGTGCCAGCAGCTTGGGACAATTGGGCGGCTACACCTTC.

The chain employs TRBV18 and TRBJ2-3; D may be TRBD2 (5 bases). The CDR3 extends over 15 amino acids. CDR1 is KGHSH, CDR2 LQKENI, per germline. V lost 3 bases, J lost 2 bases, and 12 bases lay in between. The CDR3 DNA follows: TGTGCCAGCTCACCCCCGGGGAGTTTCACAGATACGCAGTATTTT. It is translated as CASSPPGSFTDTQYF.

The rearrangement uses TRBV7-9 and TRBJ1-2; D might be TRBD1 (5 bases). The CDR3 extends over 15 amino acids. Germline V lookup: CDR1 SEHNR, CDR2 FQNEAQ (reference sequence). Deletions cut 5 bases from V and 0 bases from J, with 13 bases between. CDR3 bases: TGTGCCAGCAGCCCCCCCGGGGGAGCTAACTATGGCTACACCTTC. Its protein is CASSPPGGANYGYTF.

The sample holds one count of this clone. This chain uses TRBV7-3 with TRBJ1-2, with a weak D call TRBD1 (6 bases). The CDR3 length is 15 residues. Trimming removed 5 bases from V and 4 bases from J, with 17 bases in between. The germline gives CDR1 SGHTA, CDR2 FQGTGA. CDR3 amino acids: CASSPATGRSYGYTF. CDR3 nucleotides: TGTGCCAGCAGCCCAGCGACAGGAAGGTCCTATGGCTACACCTTC.

This clone was counted once. V gene TRBV19 combines with J gene TRBJ2-1, with D hard to call. The CDR3 consists of 14 residues. The V gene's germline CDR1 is LNHDA and CDR2 SQIVND (reference sequence). V was shortened by 6 bases and J by 4 bases, with 13 bases between the two germline ends. CDR3 bases: TGTGCCAGTAGGAAGCTCCCCCCATACAATGAGCAGTTCTTC. Encoded protein: CASRKLPPYNEQFF.

The rearrangement joins TRBV6-5 to TRBJ2-3; perhaps TRBD1 as D (6 bases). This CDR3 is built from 14 residues. The V gene lost 7 bases and the J gene lost 2 bases, with 13 bases spanning the gap. From germline, CDR1 is MNHEY and CDR2 SVGAGI. The CDR3 region is CASKVGQNTDTQYF. In DNA form, the CDR3 reads TGTGCCAGCAAGGTTGGACAGAACACAGATACGCAGTATTTT.

V is TRBV21-1 and J is TRBJ1-2; the table's D call, TRBD1, has no DNA check behind it. TRBV21-1 is a pseudogene. The CDR3 extends over 16 amino acids. Here the CDR3 reads CASSTRSRARYYGYTF. The CDR3 region has the DNA TGTGCCAGCAGCACCCGGAGCAGGGCTAGGTACTATGGCTACACCTTC.

CDR3 amino acids: CASSGGDRPSYEQYF. Here the CDR3 DNA reads TGTGCCAGCAGTGGCGGTGACCGCCCCTCCTACGAGCAGTACTTC. The chain is built from TRBV27 and TRBJ2-7; no firm D call. Deletions cut 5 bases from V and 0 bases from J, with 14 bases between. The CDR3 is 15 amino acids. The germline gives CDR1 MNHEY, CDR2 SMNVEV (reference sequence).

This clone was seen just once. The V gene is TRBV11-2, the J gene TRBJ1-1; D possibly corresponds to TRBD1 (5 bases). The germline CDR1 and CDR2 sequences are SGHAT and FQNNGV. Deletions cut 5 bases from V and 1 base from J, with 14 bases between. This CDR3 spans 15 amino acids. The DNA of the CDR3 is TGTGCCAGCAGCCCAGTGGGGCGGAGGAACACTGAAGCTTTCTTT. Protein product: CASSPVGRRNTEAFF.